This is a list of T cell receptor beta chains from one sample in a study of blood T cell repertoires in COVID-19. Sequenced by immunoSEQ multiplex PCR; TCRdb stores in-frame clones only, minus some. The table has about 62,000 clones, 80% to 90% seen once. Sequencing was done on a sample of peripheral blood. Receptors were obtained from a woman aged 55-75 years with COVID-19, enrolled during active disease. Both conserved end residues are part of each CDR3. The order of the fields is D gene, V gene, J gene, clone size, CDR3 length, CDR3 DNA, CDR3 protein. A D gene is named only where the DNA matches it firmly. For some rows the clone size is stated as once, few or many, or as a class when expanded; others skip it.

TRBD1	TRBV6-5	TRBJ1-3	.	14	TGTGCCAGCAGGGACAGGGTCCCTGGAAACACCATATATTTT	CASRDRVPGNTIYF
TRBD1	TRBV5-1	TRBJ2-5	.	13	TGCGCCAGCAGTTGGGACAGACAAGAGACCCAGTACTTC	CASSWDRQETQYF
.	TRBV19	TRBJ1-1	.	13	TGTGCCAGTACCATCGACGGGGGCACTGAAGCTTTCTTT	CASTIDGGTEAFF
TRBD1	TRBV6-2/TRBV6-3	TRBJ1-6	.	16	TGTGCCAGCAGTGACCGGGACAGGGGTTATAATTCACCCCTCCACTTT	CASSDRDRGYNSPLHF
TRBD2	TRBV5-8	TRBJ2-3	.	15	TGTGCCAGCAGCTTTATGGCGGGAGAAGCAGATACGCAGTATTTT	CASSFMAGEADTQYF
TRBD1	TRBV6-4	TRBJ2-7	.	15	TGTGCCAGCAGCCCGGGACAGGGGGCGAAAAACGAGCAGTACTTC	CASSPGQGAKNEQYF
TRBD2	TRBV2	TRBJ2-3	.	14	TGTGCCAGCATCTACGGGACTAGCGAGGATACGCAGTATTTT	CASIYGTSEDTQYF
TRBD1	TRBV19	TRBJ2-1	once	13	TGTGCCAGTAGAGACAGGGTTCGCAATGAGCAGTTCTTC	CASRDRVRNEQFF
.	TRBV6-2/TRBV6-3	TRBJ1-2	.	13	TGTGCCAGCAGTTATACAAATCTCTATGGCTACACCTTC	CASSYTNLYGYTF
.	TRBV24-1	TRBJ1-1	.	15	TGTGCCACCAGCTCCCTGAGGCGGGCTTGGACTGAAGCTTTCTTT	CATSSLRRAWTEAFF
TRBD2	TRBV30	TRBJ2-2	.	16	TGTGCCTGGAGGGATAGCGGGAGGGCCGTCACCGGGGAGCTGTTTTTT	CAWRDSGRAVTGELFF
TRBD1	TRBV4-3	TRBJ2-2	.	16	TGCGCCAGCAGCCAAGATAGGGACAGATCCACCGGGGAGCTGTTTTTT	CASSQDRDRSTGELFF
TRBD2	TRBV7-2	TRBJ2-5	.	16	TGTGCCAGCAGCTTCGTGTCGGTTAGCGGGAAAGAGACCCAGTACTTC	CASSFVSVSGKETQYF
TRBD2	TRBV7-6	TRBJ2-7	.	16	TGTGCCAGCAGCTTCGCCGGACTAGCGGGAGATGGGGAGCAGTACTTC	CASSFAGLAGDGEQYF
TRBD1	TRBV19	TRBJ1-4	.	14	TGTGCCAGTAACACAGGGGGCACTAATGAAAAACTGTTTTTT	CASNTGGTNEKLFF
.	TRBV19	TRBJ1-2	once	14	TGTGCCAGTAGTAACCCTCAGGTTAACTATGGCTACACCTTC	CASSNPQVNYGYTF
.	TRBV7-2	TRBJ2-7	.	12	TGTGCCAGCAGCCTTAGCAGCTACGAGCAGTACTTC	CASSLSSYEQYF
.	TRBV27	TRBJ2-1	.	16	TGTGCCAGCAGTTTATTTCCGACAGTGAACTACAATGAGCAGTTCTTC	CASSLFPTVNYNEQFF
.	TRBV9	TRBJ2-1	.	16	TGTGCCAGCAGCGTAGGGGCAGGGATACTCTACAATGAGCAGTTCTTC	CASSVGAGILYNEQFF
.	TRBV27	TRBJ2-7	once	14	TGTGCCAGCAGTTTCCTAGGAGGGGCCTACGAGCAGTACTTC	CASSFLGGAYEQYF
TRBD2	TRBV29-1	TRBJ2-1	few	14	TGCAGCGTGCCCTTAGCGGGAGTAGGCGATGAGCAGTTCTTC	CSVPLAGVGDEQFF
.	TRBV4-3	TRBJ2-4	.	16	TGCGCCAGCAGCCAAAAAACCGAAGGACACAAAAACATTCAGTACTTC	CASSQKTEGHKNIQYF
TRBD1	TRBV10-3	TRBJ2-1	.	17	TGTGCCACCGTCGGACAGGGGGGTTCGACCCTCTACAATGAGCAGTTCTTC	CATVGQGGSTLYNEQFF
.	TRBV24-1	TRBJ1-5	once	13	TGTGCCACCAGTGACCCTCCGGGGCAGCCCCAGCATTTT	CATSDPPGQPQHF
TRBD2	TRBV29-1	TRBJ2-3	.	15	TGCAGCGAGATTAGCGGGAACGGGTACACAGATACGCAGTATTTT	CSEISGNGYTDTQYF
.	TRBV19	TRBJ2-7	few	15	TGTGCCAGTAGTAGGTTCGGGCAGGGTCTCCACGAGCAGTACTTC	CASSRFGQGLHEQYF
TRBD1	TRBV10-1	TRBJ1-5	few	15	TGCGCCAGCAGTGACAGGGGGCGAAGTCCTCAGCCCCAGCATTTT	CASSDRGRSPQPQHF
.	TRBV2	TRBJ2-7	.	12	TGTGCCAGCAAACCTTACGGACTTTCCCAGTACTTC	CASKPYGLSQYF
TRBD2	TRBV7-3	TRBJ2-1	.	15	TGTGCCAGCAGCGCGACTAGCGGATTGGGAAATGAGCAGTTCTTC	CASSATSGLGNEQFF
.	TRBV28	TRBJ2-1	.	15	TGTGCCAGCAGTTTTCGGCTAGCGATCCGCAATGAGCAGTTCTTC	CASSFRLAIRNEQFF
TRBD1	TRBV6-1	TRBJ2-7	.	16	TGTGCCAGCAGTGAATATACAGGGGCACCTTCCTACGAGCAGTACTTC	CASSEYTGAPSYEQYF
.	TRBV27	TRBJ2-6	.	16	TGTGCCAGCAGAGGGACAAGACCCTCTGGGGCCAACGTCCTGACTTTC	CASRGTRPSGANVLTF
.	TRBV6-6	TRBJ2-2	few	15	TGTGCCAGCAGTTACTCGAGGACGGGGACCGGGGAGCTGTTTTTT	CASSYSRTGTGELFF
TRBD1	TRBV24-1	TRBJ1-2	.	17	TGTGCCACCAGCCCACGGGGACAGGGGATCTCTAGCTATGGCTACACCTTC	CATSPRGQGISSYGYTF
.	TRBV5-6	TRBJ2-7	.	15	TGTGCCAGCAGCTACCCAAGCTCCCCTTCCTACGAGCAGTACTTC	CASSYPSSPSYEQYF
.	TRBV6-1	TRBJ1-3	.	15	TGTGCCAGCAGTGAAATCGGGGGTAGTGGAAACACCATATATTTT	CASSEIGGSGNTIYF
.	TRBV4-1	TRBJ1-4	.	16	TGCGCCAGCAGCCAGGAAATACAGGGATCTAATGAAAAACTGTTTTTT	CASSQEIQGSNEKLFF
.	TRBV30	TRBJ1-4	.	15	TGTGCCTGGAGTGCCCCCCGAGCGGGATTAAGTAAACTGTTTTTT	CAWSAPRAGLSKLFF
.	TRBV9	TRBJ1-1	.	13	TGTGCCAGCAGCGTAGTATCGGGGATGGGTGCTTTCTTT	CASSVVSGMGAFF
.	TRBV6-5	TRBJ2-7	.	15	TGTGCCAGCAGTTACGCTCGCGATCAAACCTACGAGCAGTACTTC	CASSYARDQTYEQYF
.	TRBV30	TRBJ1-2	.	13	TGTGCCTGGAGTGTAGCCAAAAACTATGGCTACACCTTC	CAWSVAKNYGYTF
TRBD2	TRBV3-1/TRBV3-2	TRBJ2-5	.	14	TGTGCCAGCAGCCTCGCGGGAGACCAAGAGACCCAGTACTTC	CASSLAGDQETQYF
.	TRBV11-2	TRBJ2-7	.	13	TGTGCCAGCAGCTTAGCAGGGCCAGTTGGGCAGTACTTC	CASSLAGPVGQYF
TRBD1	TRBV14	TRBJ2-7	.	15	TGTGCCAGCAGCCCCGGACAGGGTTGGTCCTACGAGCAGTACTTC	CASSPGQGWSYEQYF
.	TRBV29-1	TRBJ1-4	.	12	TGCAGCGTTGAGAAGGGGGGGGAAAAACTGTTTTTT	CSVEKGGEKLFF
TRBD2	TRBV7-8	TRBJ2-3	.	18	TGTGCCAGCAGCTTAGGGGCGGGGGGACTAGCGGGCGGACATACGCAGTATTTT	CASSLGAGGLAGGHTQYF
.	TRBV21-1	TRBJ1-5	.	17	TGTGCCAGCAGCAACCAGAGGAGCGGGTTGGGCAATCAGCCCCAGCATTTT	CASSNQRSGLGNQPQHF
.	TRBV12-3/TRBV12-4	TRBJ2-7	.	11	TGTGCCAGCAGGCTACGGGACGAGCAGTACTTC	CASRLRDEQYF
.	TRBV30	TRBJ1-2	.	13	TGTGCCTGGAGTGGGTGGACGGGGGATGGCTACACCTTC	CAWSGWTGDGYTF
.	TRBV7-3	TRBJ1-6	.	17	TGTGCCAGCAGAGCTACAGGGCTAAGCTCCTATAATTCACCCCTCCACTTT	CASRATGLSSYNSPLHF
TRBD2	TRBV5-4	TRBJ2-1	.	15	TGTGCCAGCAGCCTTAGCGGGACCTTCTACAATGAGCAGTTCTTC	CASSLSGTFYNEQFF
.	TRBV10-1	TRBJ1-4	.	14	TGCGCCGAGCCGATAGGGAGGGTGGGAGAAAAACTGTTTTTT	CAEPIGRVGEKLFF
TRBD1	TRBV9	TRBJ2-7	.	16	TGTGCCAGCAGCGTAGACCCCGGAACAGGGGCCTACGAGCAGTACTTC	CASSVDPGTGAYEQYF
TRBD1	TRBV4-3	TRBJ2-1	.	14	TGCGCCAGCAGCCAAGACAGGGGGCTCAATGAGCAGTTCTTC	CASSQDRGLNEQFF